This T cell receptor beta chain was documented in a study of blood T cell repertoires in COVID-19. Study at large: The study drew acute and convalescent COVID-19 samples from the United States, Italy and Spain. T cells, B-cell-depleted T cells, or PBMCs supplied cDNA or gDNA.

TCRdb's table, derived via immunoSEQ multiplex PCR, lists solely in-frame clones and lacks some. Of 150,000 to 200,000 clones in the sample, roughly 76% were seen once. Only one count was recorded for this clone. J gave up 0 bases and V 2 bases, and 6 bases lay outside the gene matches. In germline, CDR1 is LNHDA, CDR2 SQIVND (reference sequence). The CDR3 covers 16 residues. This clonotype was obtained from a woman between 50 and 59 years old with active or convalescent COVID-19. The sequencing input was peripheral blood. This chain joins TRBV19 and TRBJ1-2; the match to TRBD1 covers 7 bases. The CDR3, as DNA: TGTGCCAGTAGTATACCCGGGGACAGAGCTAACTATGGCTACACCTTC. Protein: CASSIPGDRANYGYTF.